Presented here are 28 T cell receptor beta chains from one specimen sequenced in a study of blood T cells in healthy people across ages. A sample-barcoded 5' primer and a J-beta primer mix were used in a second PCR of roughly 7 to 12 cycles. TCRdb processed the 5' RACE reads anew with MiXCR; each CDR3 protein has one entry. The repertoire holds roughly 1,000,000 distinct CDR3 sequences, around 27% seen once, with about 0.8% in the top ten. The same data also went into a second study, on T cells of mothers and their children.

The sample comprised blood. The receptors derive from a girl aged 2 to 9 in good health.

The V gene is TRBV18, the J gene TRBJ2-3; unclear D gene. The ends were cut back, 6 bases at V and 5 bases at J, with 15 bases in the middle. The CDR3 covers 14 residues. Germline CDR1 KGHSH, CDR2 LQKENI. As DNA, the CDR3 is TGTGCCAGCTCTTTGACCCGACGTCAAGATACGCAGTATTTT. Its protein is CASSLTRRQDTQYF.

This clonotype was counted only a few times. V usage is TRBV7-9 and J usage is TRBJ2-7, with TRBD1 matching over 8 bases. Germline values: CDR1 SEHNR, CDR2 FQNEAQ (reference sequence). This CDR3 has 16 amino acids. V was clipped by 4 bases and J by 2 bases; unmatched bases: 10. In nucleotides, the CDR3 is TGTGCCAGCAGCTCGGACGGACAGGGAGTTCCCTACGAGCAGTACTTC. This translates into CASSSDGQGVPYEQYF.

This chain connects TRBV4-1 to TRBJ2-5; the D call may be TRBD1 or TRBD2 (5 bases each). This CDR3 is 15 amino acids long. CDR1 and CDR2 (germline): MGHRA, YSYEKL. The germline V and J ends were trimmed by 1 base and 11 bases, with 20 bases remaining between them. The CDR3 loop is CASSQGWDGLREQYF. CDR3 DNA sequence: TGCGCCAGCAGCCAAGGGTGGGACGGCCTGAGGGAGCAGTACTTC.

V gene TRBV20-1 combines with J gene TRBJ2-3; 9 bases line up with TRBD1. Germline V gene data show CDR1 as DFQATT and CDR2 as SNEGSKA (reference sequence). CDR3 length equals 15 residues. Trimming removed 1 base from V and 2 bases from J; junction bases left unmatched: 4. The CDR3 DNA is TGCAGTGCTAGAGGACAGGGGGTGGTCACAGATACGCAGTATTTT. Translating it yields CSARGQGVVTDTQYF.

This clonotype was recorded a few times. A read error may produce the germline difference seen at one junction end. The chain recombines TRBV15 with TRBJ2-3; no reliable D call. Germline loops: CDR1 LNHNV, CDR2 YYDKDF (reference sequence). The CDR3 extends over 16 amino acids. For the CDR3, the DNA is TGTGCCACCAGCGGAGAAACCGGGTCTAGCACAGATACGCAGTATTTT. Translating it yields CATSGETGSSTDTQYF.

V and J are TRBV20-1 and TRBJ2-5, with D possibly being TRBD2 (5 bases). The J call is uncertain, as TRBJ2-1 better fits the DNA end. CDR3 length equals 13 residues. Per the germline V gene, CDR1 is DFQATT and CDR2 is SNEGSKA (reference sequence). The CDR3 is CSASPRGLNEQFF. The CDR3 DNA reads TGCAGTGCGAGCCCCCGGGGTCTTAATGAGCAGTTCTTC.

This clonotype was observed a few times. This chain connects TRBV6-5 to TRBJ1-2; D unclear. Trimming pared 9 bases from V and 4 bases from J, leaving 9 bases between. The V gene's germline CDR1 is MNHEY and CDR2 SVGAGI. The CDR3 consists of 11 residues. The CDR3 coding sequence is TGTGCCAGTTGGGGTGGCTATGGCTACACCTTC. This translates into CASWGGYGYTF.

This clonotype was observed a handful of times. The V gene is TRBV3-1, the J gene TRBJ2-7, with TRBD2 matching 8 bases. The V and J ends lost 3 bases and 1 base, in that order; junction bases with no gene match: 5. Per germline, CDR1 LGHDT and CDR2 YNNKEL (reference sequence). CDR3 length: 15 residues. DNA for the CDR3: TGTGCCAGCAGCCATTTTACTAGCGGATCCTACGAGCAGTACTTC. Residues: CASSHFTSGSYEQYF.

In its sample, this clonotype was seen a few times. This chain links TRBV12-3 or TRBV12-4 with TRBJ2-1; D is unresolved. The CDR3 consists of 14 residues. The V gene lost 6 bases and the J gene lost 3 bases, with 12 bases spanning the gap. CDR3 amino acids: CASRSSTVYNEQFF. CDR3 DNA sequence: TGTGCCAGCAGGAGTAGCACCGTCTACAATGAGCAGTTCTTC.

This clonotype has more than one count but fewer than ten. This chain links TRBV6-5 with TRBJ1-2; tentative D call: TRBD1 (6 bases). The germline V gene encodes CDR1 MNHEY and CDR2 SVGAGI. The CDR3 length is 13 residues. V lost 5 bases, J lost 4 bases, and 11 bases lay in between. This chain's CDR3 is CASSGTGSYGYTF. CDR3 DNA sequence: TGTGCCAGCAGTGGCACAGGGTCCTATGGCTACACCTTC.

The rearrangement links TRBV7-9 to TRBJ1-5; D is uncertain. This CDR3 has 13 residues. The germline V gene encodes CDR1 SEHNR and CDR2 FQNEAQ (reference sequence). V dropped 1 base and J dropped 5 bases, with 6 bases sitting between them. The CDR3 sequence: CASSLETDQPQHF. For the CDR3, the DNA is TGTGCCAGCAGCTTAGAAACAGATCAGCCCCAGCATTTT.

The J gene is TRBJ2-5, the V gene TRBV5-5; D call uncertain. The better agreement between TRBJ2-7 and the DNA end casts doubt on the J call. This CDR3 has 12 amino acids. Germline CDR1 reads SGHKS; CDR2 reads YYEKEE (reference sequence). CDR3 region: CASSLTHYEQYF. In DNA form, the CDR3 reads TGTGCCAGCAGCTTGACGCATTACGAGCAGTACTTC.

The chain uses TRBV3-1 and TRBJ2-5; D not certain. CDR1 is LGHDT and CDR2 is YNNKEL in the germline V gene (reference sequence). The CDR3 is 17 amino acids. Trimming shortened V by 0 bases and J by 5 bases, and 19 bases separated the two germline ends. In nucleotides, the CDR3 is TGTGCCAGCAGCCAAGAAGGAATGGGTACCTTGGGGGAGACCCAGTACTTC. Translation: CASSQEGMGTLGETQYF.

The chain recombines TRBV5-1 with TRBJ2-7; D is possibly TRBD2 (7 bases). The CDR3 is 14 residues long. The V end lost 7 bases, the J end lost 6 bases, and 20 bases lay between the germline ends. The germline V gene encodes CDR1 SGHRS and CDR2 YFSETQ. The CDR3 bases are TGCGCCAGCCCGGGTCGGGGGGCTCGTGTCGAGCAGTACTTC. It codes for CASPGRGARVEQYF.

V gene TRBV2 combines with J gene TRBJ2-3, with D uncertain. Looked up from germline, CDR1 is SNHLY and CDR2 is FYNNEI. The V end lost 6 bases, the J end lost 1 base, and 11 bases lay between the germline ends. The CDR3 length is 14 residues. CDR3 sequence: CASSNPLRTDTQYF. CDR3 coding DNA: TGTGCCAGCAGCAACCCACTTCGCACAGATACGCAGTATTTT.

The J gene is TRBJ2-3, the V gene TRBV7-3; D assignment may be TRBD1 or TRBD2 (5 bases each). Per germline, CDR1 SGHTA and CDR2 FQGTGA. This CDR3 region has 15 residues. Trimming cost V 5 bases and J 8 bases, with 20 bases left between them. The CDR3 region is CASSQAGRGMGTQYF. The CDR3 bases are TGTGCCAGCAGCCAGGCAGGGCGAGGGATGGGTACGCAGTATTTT.

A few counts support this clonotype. The DNA of the CDR3 is TGCGCCAGCAGCCATTCTGTACGGGAGACTAATGAAAAACTGTTTTTT. It encodes CASSHSVRETNEKLFF. The rearrangement links TRBV4-1 to TRBJ1-4; D is uncertain. The CDR3 has 16 residues. Germline assignment: CDR1 MGHRA and CDR2 YSYEKL. Between the trimmed V and J ends, which lost 3 bases and 2 bases, there was a span of 13 bases.

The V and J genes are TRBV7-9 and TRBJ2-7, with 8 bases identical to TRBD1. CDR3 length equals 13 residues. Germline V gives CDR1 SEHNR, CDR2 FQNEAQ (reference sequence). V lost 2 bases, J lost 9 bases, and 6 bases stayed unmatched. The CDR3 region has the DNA TGTGCCAGCAGCTTATTAGTTGGACAGGGGCAGTACTTC. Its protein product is CASSLLVGQGQYF.

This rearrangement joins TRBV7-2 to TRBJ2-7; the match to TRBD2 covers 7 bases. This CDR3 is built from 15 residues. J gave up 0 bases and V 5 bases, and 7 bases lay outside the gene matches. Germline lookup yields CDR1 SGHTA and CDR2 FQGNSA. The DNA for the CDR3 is TGTGCCAGCAGCCCGGGGAGGGACTACTCCTACGAGCAGTACTTC. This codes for CASSPGRDYSYEQYF.

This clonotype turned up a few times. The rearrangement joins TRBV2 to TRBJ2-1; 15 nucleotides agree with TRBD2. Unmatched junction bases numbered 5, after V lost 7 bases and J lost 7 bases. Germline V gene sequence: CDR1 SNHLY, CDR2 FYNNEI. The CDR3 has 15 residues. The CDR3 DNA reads TGTGCCAGCATGGGGGGACTAGCGGGGGGAAATGAGCAGTTCTTC. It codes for CASMGGLAGGNEQFF.

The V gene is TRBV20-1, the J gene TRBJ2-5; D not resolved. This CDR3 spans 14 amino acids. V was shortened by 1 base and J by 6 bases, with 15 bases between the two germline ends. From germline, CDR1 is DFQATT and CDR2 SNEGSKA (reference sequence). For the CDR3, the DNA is TGCAGTGCTAGAGGTCTCCAACTGGGTAAGACCCAGTACTTC. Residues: CSARGLQLGKTQYF.

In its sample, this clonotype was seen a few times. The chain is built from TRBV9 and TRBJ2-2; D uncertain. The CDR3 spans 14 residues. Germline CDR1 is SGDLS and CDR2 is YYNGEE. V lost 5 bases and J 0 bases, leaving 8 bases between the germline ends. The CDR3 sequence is CASRTMTNTGELFF. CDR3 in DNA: TGTGCCAGCAGAACAATGACGAACACCGGGGAGCTGTTTTTT.

CDR3 protein: CASSATSGSYEQYF. DNA of the CDR3: TGTGCCAGCAGCGCGACTAGCGGGAGTTACGAGCAGTACTTC. The chain links TRBV9 to TRBJ2-7; 12 nucleotides line up with TRBD2. This CDR3 contains 14 residues. Per germline, CDR1 SGDLS and CDR2 YYNGEE. Trimming cost V 3 bases and J 4 bases; bases outside gene matches: 2.

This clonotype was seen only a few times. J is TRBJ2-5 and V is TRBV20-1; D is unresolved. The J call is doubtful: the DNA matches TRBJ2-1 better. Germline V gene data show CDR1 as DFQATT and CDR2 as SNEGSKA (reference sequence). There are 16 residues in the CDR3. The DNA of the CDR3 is TGCAGTGCTAGAGAAGAGTACGGTTCTTCCTACAATGAGCAGTTCTTC. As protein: CSAREEYGSSYNEQFF.

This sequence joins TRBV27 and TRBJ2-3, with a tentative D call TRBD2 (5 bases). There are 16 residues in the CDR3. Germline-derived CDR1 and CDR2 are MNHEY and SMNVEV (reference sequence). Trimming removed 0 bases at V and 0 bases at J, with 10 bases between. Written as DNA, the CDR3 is TGTGCCAGCAGTTTATCGGACTGGTTTAGCACAGATACGCAGTATTTT. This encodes CASSLSDWFSTDTQYF.

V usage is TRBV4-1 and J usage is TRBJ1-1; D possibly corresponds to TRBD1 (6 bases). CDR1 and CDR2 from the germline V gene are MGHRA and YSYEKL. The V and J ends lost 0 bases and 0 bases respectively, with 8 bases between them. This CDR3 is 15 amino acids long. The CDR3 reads CASSQDAGVNTEAFF. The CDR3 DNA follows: TGCGCCAGCAGCCAAGATGCAGGGGTGAACACTGAAGCTTTCTTT.

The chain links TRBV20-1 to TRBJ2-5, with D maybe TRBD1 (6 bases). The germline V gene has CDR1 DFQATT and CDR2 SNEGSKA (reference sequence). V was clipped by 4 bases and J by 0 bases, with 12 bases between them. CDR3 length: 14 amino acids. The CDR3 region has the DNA TGCAGTGCTATAGAGGGGGTAAACCAAGAGACCCAGTACTTC. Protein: CSAIEGVNQETQYF.

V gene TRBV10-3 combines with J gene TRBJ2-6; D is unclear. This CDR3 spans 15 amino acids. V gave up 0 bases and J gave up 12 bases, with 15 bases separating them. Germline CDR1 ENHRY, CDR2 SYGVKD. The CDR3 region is CAISESTHSSSVLTF. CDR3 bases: TGTGCCATCAGTGAGTCTACCCATTCCTCCAGCGTCCTGACTTTC.